A selection of T cell receptor beta chains follows, all from one sample in a study of T cells in Graves' hyperthyroidism and ophthalmopathy. TCRdb re-called the multiplex PCR reads through MiXCR, storing one row per CDR3 protein. The sample includes some 200,000 distinct CDR3 sequences, roughly 17% of them seen just once. What was sequenced was blood. Receptors were obtained from a woman between 50 and 59 years old with Graves' hyperthyroidism. Both conserved end residues are part of each CDR3. The D gene is left open where the match is weak. Size is omitted from some rows. Given values are once, few, many or a class for expanded clones.

size,J,length,D,V,CDR3,DNA
many,TRBJ1-2,15,TRBD1,TRBV3-1,CASSPSGTGGHGYTF,TGTGCCAGCAGCCCATCCGGGACAGGGGGACATGGCTACACCTTC
-,TRBJ2-7,13,-,TRBV7-9,CASSFSLRREQYF,TGTGCCAGCAGCTTCTCTCTGCGTAGAGAGCAGTACTTC
many,TRBJ2-5,12,-,TRBV7-9,CASSTGMKTQYF,TGTGCCAGTAGCACGGGGATGAAGACCCAGTACTTC
many,TRBJ1-1,13,-,TRBV18,CASSSILNTEAFF,TGTGCCAGCTCGTCGATACTCAACACTGAAGCTTTCTTT
-,TRBJ1-5,14,-,TRBV2,CASKWGRFNQPQHF,TGTGCCAGCAAGTGGGGGAGGTTCAATCAGCCCCAGCATTTT
many,TRBJ1-1,13,-,TRBV29-1,CSVVGQMNTEAFF,TGCAGCGTTGTTGGACAGATGAACACTGAAGCTTTCTTT
few,TRBJ1-4,14,TRBD1,TRBV25-1,CASSEFMGQGQLFF,TGTGCCAGCAGTGAATTTATGGGACAGGGACAACTGTTTTTT
many,TRBJ1-2,14,TRBD1,TRBV27,CASSPTGAHYGYTF,TGTGCCAGCAGCCCCACAGGGGCTCACTATGGCTACACCTTC
few,TRBJ2-2,21,TRBD2,TRBV29-1,CSVEFGGSGTSGGTGTGELFF,TGCAGCGTTGAGTTTGGAGGGTCCGGGACTAGCGGAGGGACGGGCACCGGGGAGCTGTTTTTT
many,TRBJ2-2,17,TRBD2,TRBV7-3,CASSFGLAGVHTGELFF,TGTGCCAGCAGCTTTGGACTAGCGGGAGTTCACACCGGGGAGCTGTTTTTT